This T cell receptor beta chain appears in the sequencing data of a study of blood T cell repertoires in COVID-19. Study information: The United States, Italy and Spain provided the acute and convalescent COVID-19 samples. In each case, the material was cDNA or gDNA derived from T cells, B-cell-depleted T cells, or PBMCs.

Recruits, aged roughly 18 to 100 years, lived in under 25 US areas. Participants' own reports of clinical history determined their cohort assignment. Some clones are missing from TCRdb's copy, which holds only in-frame ones; the method was immunoSEQ multiplex PCR. The sample has hundreds of thousands of clones, around 84% seen once. Trimming removed 7 bases at V and 7 bases at J, with 14 bases between. Germline CDR1 MDHEN, CDR2 SYDVKM. The length of the CDR3 is 13 residues. The chain recombines TRBV28 with TRBJ2-1; possible D gene TRBD2, 7 bases. Sequencing was carried out using PBMCs or T cells enriched from blood (not recorded which). This clonotype was sampled from a woman between 40 and 55 years old with acute COVID-19. The CDR3 sequence is CASKGGGGNEQFF. For the CDR3, the DNA is TGTGCCAGCAAAGGGGGGGGTGGGAATGAGCAGTTCTTC. Complete variable domain (other parts from reference TRBV28 and TRBJ2-1): DVKVTQSSRYLVKRTGEKVFLECVQDMDHENMFWYRQDPGLGLRLIYFSYDVKMKEKGDIPEGYSVSREKKERFSLILESASTNQTSMYLCASKGGGGNEQFFGPGTRLTVL.